This T cell receptor beta chain was sequenced in a study of blood T cell repertoires in COVID-19. Original methodology: By means of reference gene primer amplification, nucleated cell counts were estimated. The repertoire was sequenced with immunoSEQ multiplex PCR; TCRdb's copy has only in-frame clones and lacks some. For V, J and clone size, that table is used; D and trimming come from the DNA. The profile covers approximately 200,000 clones, with roughly 89% appearing a single time and approximately 6.2% taken by the ten largest. This CDR3 comprises 13 residues. CDR1 and CDR2 (germline): LGHDT, YNNKEL (reference sequence). V lost 4 bases to trimming and J lost 4 bases, with 11 bases between them. Ten or more counts support this clone.

Sequencing used peripheral blood. This sequence originates from a man aged 55 to 69 who had recovered from COVID-19. V is TRBV3-1 (or the pseudogene TRBV3-2) and J is TRBJ2-7; possibly TRBD1 for D (6 bases). The CDR3 DNA reads TGTGCCAGCAGCCCGACAGGAGTTTACGAGCAGTACTTC. Its translation is CASSPTGVYEQYF.